This entry concerns a single TCR beta chain. This sample was included in a study of OX40 agonist ivuxolimab in advanced cancers. Study as a whole: Ivuxolimab, an antibody acting as an agonist of OX40 (CD134), was used to treat patients.

Peripheral blood came from all dose cohorts at three timepoints. Sequenced by immunoSEQ multiplex PCR; TCRdb stores in-frame clones only, minus some. The sample contains some 57,000 clones, roughly 86% of which appear only once. The germline V gene encodes CDR1 MNHEY and CDR2 SMNVEV (reference sequence). The CDR3 has 15 residues. Deletions cut 3 bases from V and 3 bases from J, with 14 bases between. Sequencing was performed on CD4+ or CD8+ T cells sorted from blood, taken in a trial of the OX40 agonist ivuxolimab. This chain links TRBV27 with TRBJ1-2; no clear D. This clonotype was obtained from an adult with an advanced solid tumor such as melanoma, head and neck, liver or kidney cancer. CDR3: CASSLGGGYDYGYTF. The CDR3 DNA reads as TGTGCCAGCAGTTTGGGAGGAGGGTATGACTATGGCTACACCTTC.